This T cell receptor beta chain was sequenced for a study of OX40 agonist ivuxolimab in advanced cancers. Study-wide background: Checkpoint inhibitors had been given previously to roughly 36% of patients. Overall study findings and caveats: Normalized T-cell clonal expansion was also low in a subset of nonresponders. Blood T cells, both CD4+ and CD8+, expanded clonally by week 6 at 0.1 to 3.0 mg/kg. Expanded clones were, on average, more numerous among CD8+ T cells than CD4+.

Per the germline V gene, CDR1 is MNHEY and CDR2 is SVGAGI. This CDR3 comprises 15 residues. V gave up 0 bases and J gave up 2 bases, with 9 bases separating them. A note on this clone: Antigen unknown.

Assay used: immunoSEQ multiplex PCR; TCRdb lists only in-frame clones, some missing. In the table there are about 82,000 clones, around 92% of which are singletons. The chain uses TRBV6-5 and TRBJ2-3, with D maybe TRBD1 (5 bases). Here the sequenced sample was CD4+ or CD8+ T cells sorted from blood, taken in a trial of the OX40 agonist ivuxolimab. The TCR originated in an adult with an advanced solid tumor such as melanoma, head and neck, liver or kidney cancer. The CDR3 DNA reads TGTGCCAGCAGTTACTCGACTGGGGCCACAGATACGCAGTATTTT. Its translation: CASSYSTGATDTQYF.